This T cell receptor beta chain was sequenced for a study of T cell repertoires in cytomegalovirus infection. Looking at the study overall: Indications of both CMV infection and matching HLA type were provided by public TCR beta signatures.

The CDR3 runs to 14 residues. V gave up 8 bases and J gave up 9 bases; unmatched junction bases: 9. In germline, CDR1 is SGHTA, CDR2 FQGNSA. TCRdb reanalysed the reads using MiXCR and keeps one entry per CDR3 protein. In the table there are over 300,000 distinct CDR3 sequences, roughly 9.5% of which are singletons. Worth noting for this clonotype: The antigen remains unidentified.

Overall study results and limits: Identification of carriers of CMV plus the relevant HLA was achieved through cumulative public TCR beta family frequency. There were HLA-C-restricted CMV-specific TCR beta clonotypes dominating the ex vivo response.

The sequence was obtained from a human donor in good health (CMV status not recorded). Some clones in this sample may be carry-over from other donors' samples. Sequencing was performed on PBMCs. The chain carries TRBV7-2 and TRBJ2-1; 11 bases match TRBD2. CDR3 DNA: TGTACCAGCGGGCTAGCGGGAGGCCGTGTTGAGCAGTTCTTC. As protein: CTSGLAGGRVEQFF.